Listed below are T cell receptor beta chains from one sample, sequenced in a study of control samples from healthy donors and cancer patients. Sequencing used immunoSEQ multiplex PCR; TCRdb keeps in-frame clones, though not all of them. The repertoire table contains about 190,000 clones. Sample: blood. The source is a woman aged 25 to 45 in good health. Each CDR3 is given with its conserved first and last residue. The order of the fields is J gene, D gene, V gene, CDR3 protein, CDR3 DNA. A D gene is named only where the DNA matches it firmly.

J: TRBJ2-3
D: TRBD1
V: TRBV7-9
CDR3: CASSFTGADTQYF
DNA: TGTGCCAGCAGCTTTACAGGGGCGGATACGCAGTATTTT

J: TRBJ1-2
D: TRBD1
V: TRBV7-2
CDR3: CASSLQDRGGDGYTF
DNA: TGTGCCAGCAGCTTACAAGACAGGGGCGGTGATGGCTACACCTTC

J: TRBJ1-2
D: .
V: TRBV18
CDR3: CASSLRQDSSNYGYTF
DNA: TGTGCCAGCTCGCTCCGACAGGATAGCTCAAACTATGGCTACACCTTC

J: TRBJ1-3
D: .
V: TRBV12-3/TRBV12-4
CDR3: CASRTVRELYF
DNA: TGTGCCAGCAGGACCGTCAGGGAACTATATTTT

J: TRBJ1-5
D: .
V: TRBV4-1
CDR3: CASSQEGGGYDQPQHF
DNA: TGCGCCAGCAGCCAAGAGGGGGGAGGGTATGACCAGCCCCAGCATTTT

J: TRBJ2-7
D: .
V: TRBV6-2/TRBV6-3
CDR3: CASSYTRTTFGQYF
DNA: TGTGCCAGCAGTTACACCCGGACGACCTTCGGGCAGTACTTC

J: TRBJ1-2
D: .
V: TRBV4-1
CDR3: CASSQETVNHGYTF
DNA: TGCGCCAGCAGCCAAGAGACAGTGAACCATGGCTACACCTTC

J: TRBJ2-2
D: .
V: TRBV7-9
CDR3: CASKTPGNAGELFF
DNA: TGTGCCAGCAAAACCCCCGGCAACGCCGGGGAGCTGTTTTTT

J: TRBJ1-6
D: .
V: TRBV7-9
CDR3: CASSAAGVPYNSPLHF
DNA: TGTGCCAGCAGCGCCGCAGGGGTCCCCTATAATTCACCCCTCCACTTT

J: TRBJ2-5
D: .
V: TRBV18
CDR3: CASSPRTPGGQETQYF
DNA: TGTGCCAGCTCACCACGCACCCCAGGGGGGCAAGAGACCCAGTACTTC

J: TRBJ2-7
D: .
V: TRBV2
CDR3: CASSPQVYEQYF
DNA: TGTGCCAGCAGTCCACAGGTCTACGAGCAGTACTTC

J: TRBJ2-4
D: .
V: TRBV5-1
CDR3: CASSLGRVKAKNIQYF
DNA: TGCGCCAGCAGCTTGGGCAGAGTGAAAGCCAAAAACATTCAGTACTTC

J: TRBJ1-1
D: .
V: TRBV5-1
CDR3: CASSGVSERWGAEAFF
DNA: TGCGCCAGCAGCGGAGTGTCAGAACGATGGGGGGCTGAAGCTTTCTTT

J: TRBJ2-3
D: .
V: TRBV7-9
CDR3: CASSPTGDNTQYF
DNA: TGTGCCAGCAGCCCGACCGGGGACAATACGCAGTATTTT

J: TRBJ2-5
D: TRBD2
V: TRBV5-4
CDR3: CASSFRLAGGEETQYF
DNA: TGTGCCAGCAGCTTCCGGCTAGCGGGGGGGGAGGAGACCCAGTACTTC

J: TRBJ1-2
D: TRBD1
V: TRBV4-1
CDR3: CASSPIGQGNYGYTF
DNA: TGCGCCAGCAGCCCAATCGGACAGGGCAACTATGGCTACACCTTC

J: TRBJ2-1
D: TRBD2
V: TRBV5-1
CDR3: CASSSPGLAGINEQFF
DNA: TGCGCCAGCAGCTCGCCGGGACTAGCGGGGATCAATGAGCAGTTCTTC

J: TRBJ2-4
D: .
V: TRBV7-8
CDR3: CASSLVACKNIQYF
DNA: TGTGCCAGCAGCTTAGTTGCGTGCAAAAACATTCAGTACTTC

J: TRBJ2-4
D: .
V: TRBV4-3
CDR3: CASSQDRRANKNIQYF
DNA: TGCGCCAGCAGCCAAGATAGAAGGGCTAACAAAAACATTCAGTACTTC

J: TRBJ1-1
D: .
V: TRBV28
CDR3: CASSLWAHGPPTEAFF
DNA: TGTGCCAGCAGTTTATGGGCCCATGGACCCCCAACTGAAGCTTTCTTT

J: TRBJ2-4
D: .
V: TRBV28
CDR3: CASSLQATNIQYF
DNA: TGTGCCAGCAGTTTGCAGGCTACTAACATTCAGTACTTC

J: TRBJ2-7
D: TRBD2
V: TRBV5-1
CDR3: CASSLTLAGDPYEQYF
DNA: TGCGCCAGCAGCTTGACCCTAGCGGGGGATCCCTACGAGCAGTACTTC

J: TRBJ2-7
D: .
V: TRBV28
CDR3: CASNPSPRHSYEQYF
DNA: TGTGCCAGCAATCCCAGCCCGCGACACTCCTACGAGCAGTACTTC

J: TRBJ1-2
D: .
V: TRBV6-1
CDR3: CASSEDVGTLYGYTF
DNA: TGTGCCAGCAGTGAAGATGTAGGGACCCTCTATGGCTACACCTTC

J: TRBJ2-5
D: .
V: TRBV5-4
CDR3: CASSLALGTQETQYF
DNA: TGTGCCAGCAGCTTGGCCCTGGGGACACAAGAGACCCAGTACTTC

J: TRBJ2-5
D: .
V: TRBV6-5
CDR3: CASSRDAQETQYF
DNA: TGTGCCAGCAGCCGGGACGCCCAAGAGACCCAGTACTTC

J: TRBJ1-5
D: .
V: TRBV30
CDR3: CAWSQGDEIQPQHF
DNA: TGTGCCTGGAGTCAAGGGGATGAGATTCAGCCCCAGCATTTT

J: TRBJ1-5
D: TRBD1
V: TRBV6-1
CDR3: CASSGLRQGGIFSNQPQHF
DNA: TGTGCCAGCAGTGGACTCAGACAGGGGGGAATTTTTAGCAATCAGCCCCAGCATTTT

J: TRBJ1-1
D: .
V: TRBV2
CDR3: CANGGFTEAFF
DNA: TGTGCCAATGGAGGCTTCACTGAAGCTTTCTTT

J: TRBJ2-2
D: .
V: TRBV27
CDR3: CASSLSGGRRTGELFF
DNA: TGTGCCAGCAGTTTATCTGGGGGGAGGCGAACCGGGGAGCTGTTTTTT

J: TRBJ1-2
D: TRBD1
V: TRBV9
CDR3: CASSVGGGGNGYTF
DNA: TGTGCCAGCAGCGTAGGTGGAGGGGGCAATGGCTACACCTTC

J: TRBJ1-1
D: .
V: TRBV4-1
CDR3: CASSHSRTVNTEAFF
DNA: TGCGCCAGCAGCCACAGCCGGACGGTGAACACTGAAGCTTTCTTT

J: TRBJ1-5
D: .
V: TRBV5-1
CDR3: CASSLENRYQPQHF
DNA: TGCGCCAGCAGCTTGGAAAATCGGTATCAGCCCCAGCATTTT

J: TRBJ1-2
D: TRBD1
V: TRBV7-9
CDR3: CASSLYSGTGTGYTF
DNA: TGTGCCAGCAGCTTATACTCCGGGACAGGGACCGGCTACACCTTC

J: TRBJ1-1
D: .
V: TRBV18
CDR3: CASSPSPGVGNTEAFF
DNA: TGTGCCAGCTCACCATCGCCAGGGGTAGGGAACACTGAAGCTTTCTTT

J: TRBJ2-5
D: .
V: TRBV4-2
CDR3: CASSQVDTQETQYF
DNA: TGTGCCAGCAGCCAAGTGGACACGCAAGAGACCCAGTACTTC

J: TRBJ1-4
D: .
V: TRBV24-1
CDR3: CATSDSGEEEKLFF
DNA: TGTGCCACCAGTGATTCAGGGGAGGAAGAAAAACTGTTTTTT

J: TRBJ2-1
D: TRBD2
V: TRBV5-1
CDR3: CASSEISGGRYNEQFF
DNA: TGCGCCAGCAGCGAGATAAGCGGGGGGCGTTACAATGAGCAGTTCTTC

J: TRBJ1-4
D: .
V: TRBV15
CDR3: CATSRTGGYEKLFF
DNA: TGTGCCACCAGCAGGACGGGAGGGTACGAAAAACTGTTTTTT

J: TRBJ2-1
D: TRBD2
V: TRBV5-1
CDR3: CASSLATSGGAGEQFF
DNA: TGCGCCAGCAGCTTGGCTACTAGCGGGGGGGCCGGCGAGCAGTTCTTC